This TCR beta chain was sequenced in a study of CD8 T cells in ankylosing spondylitis. Findings of the study overall: A TCR beta motif made of fewer than ten highly homologous variants seemed typical of ankylosing spondylitis blood.

TCRdb processed the 5' RACE reads anew with MiXCR; each CDR3 protein has one entry. The sample carries 250,000 to 350,000 distinct CDR3 sequences, less than 25% recorded once. About this clonotype: Its cognate antigen is unknown.

Germline CDR1 reads MNHNS; CDR2 reads SASEGT. This CDR3 spans 11 amino acids. The ends were cut back, 8 bases at V and 5 bases at J, with 10 bases in the middle. V and J are TRBV6-1 and TRBJ2-7, with D tentatively TRBD2 (6 bases). Sequences were obtained from blood, either unsorted or a sorted T cell fraction (not recorded which). The source is a female donor with ankylosing spondylitis or in good health (not recorded which). CDR3 region: CASPGENEQYF. The CDR3 DNA reads TGTGCCAGCCCGGGAGAAAACGAGCAGTACTTC.